Shown below are 25 T cell receptor beta chains from a single sample sequenced in a study of shared clonotypes between healthy human individuals. Here immunoSEQ multiplex PCR was the method, and the copy in TCRdb shows in-frame clones only, minus some. Seen here are 650,000 to 700,000 clones, about 90% observed once, and the top ten hold 34%. The material sequenced was memory CD8+ T cells from PBMCs. Subset indicated: CD45RO+ cells pooled with CCR7-negative TemRA cells. The receptors come from a young man in good health. Some clones in this sample may be carry-over from other donors' samples.

Comment on this clone: The junction departs from germline at one end; a sequencing error may be responsible. The V gene is TRBV9, the J gene TRBJ1-2; unclear D gene. The length of the CDR3 is 17 residues. The germline gives CDR1 SGDLS, CDR2 YYNGEE. The CDR3, as DNA: TGTGCCAGCAGAGTAGGGCCCGGAACAAACCCCTCCTATGGCTACACCTTC. Its translation: CASRVGPGTNPSYGYTF.

The chain has TRBV27 and TRBJ2-1; the D is unclear. The CDR3 runs to 16 residues. Germline V gene lookup returns CDR1 MNHEY and CDR2 SMNVEV (reference sequence). V gave up 6 bases and J gave up 7 bases, with 22 bases separating them. The CDR3 region is CASSDPGLSLENEQFF. The CDR3 nucleotides read TGTGCCAGCAGCGATCCGGGCCTAAGCCTGGAAAATGAGCAGTTCTTC.

The chain joins TRBV21-1 to TRBJ2-1. TRBV21-1 is a known pseudogene. This CDR3 contains 13 residues. The CDR3 reads CASSKSGYNEQFF. The CDR3, as DNA: TGTGCCAGCAGCAAAAGTGGCTACAATGAGCAGTTCTTC.

This clone has ten or more counts. Other DNA sequences in this specimen translate into the identical CDR3. The V and J genes are TRBV9 and TRBJ2-1, with TRBD2 matching 15 bases. The germline CDR1 and CDR2 sequences are SGDLS and YYNGEE. After removal of 3 bases from V and 8 bases from J, the junction contained 3 bases not matched to a gene. The CDR3 loop spans 15 amino acids. The CDR3 sequence: CASSERTSGRDEQFF. CDR3 in DNA: TGTGCCAGCAGCGAGAGGACTAGCGGGAGGGATGAGCAGTTCTTC.

The rearrangement links TRBV27 to TRBJ2-7; D might be TRBD2 (5 bases). Deletions cut 4 bases from V and 3 bases from J, with 10 bases between. The CDR3 length is 13 residues. CDR1 is MNHEY and CDR2 is SMNVEV in the germline V gene (reference sequence). The CDR3 spells CASSWRNNYEQYF. Here the CDR3 DNA reads TGTGCCAGCAGTTGGAGGAACAACTACGAGCAGTACTTC.

V is TRBV7-9 and J is TRBJ2-7; 7 bases line up with TRBD2. This CDR3 has 13 residues. Germline CDR1 is SEHNR and CDR2 is FQNEAQ (reference sequence). The V gene end was trimmed by 7 bases and the J gene end by 7 bases; junction bases not matched to a gene: 10. The CDR3 protein is CASTREGGAEQYF. The CDR3 nucleotides are TGTGCCAGCACTCGAGAGGGAGGGGCAGAGCAGTACTTC.

The V gene is TRBV29-1, the J gene TRBJ2-2; a weak D match, TRBD1 (6 bases). V lost 5 bases, J lost 6 bases, and 10 bases lay in between. Germline loops: CDR1 SQVTM, CDR2 ANQGSEA. CDR3 size: 12 residues. This CDR3 reads CSVQGGAGELFF. In nucleotides, the CDR3 is TGCAGCGTTCAAGGGGGTGCCGGGGAGCTGTTTTTT.

The J gene is TRBJ2-7, the V gene TRBV30, with 7 bases that match TRBD1. The V segment lost 7 bases and the J segment 3 bases; nucleotides outside the gene matches: 3. The CDR3 is 11 residues long. Germline CDR1 GTSNPN, CDR2 SVGIG (reference sequence). The CDR3 here is CAYNRGYEQYF. DNA for the CDR3: TGTGCCTATAACAGGGGCTACGAGCAGTACTTC.

The chain has TRBV9 and TRBJ2-1; 8 bases align to TRBD2. Losses at the gene ends were 3 bases for V and 1 base for J; bases not matched to a gene: 6. CDR1 SGDLS and CDR2 YYNGEE come from the germline V gene. There are 16 residues in the CDR3. The CDR3 here is CASSGSGGVSYNEQFF. Here the CDR3 DNA reads TGTGCCAGCAGCGGGAGCGGGGGAGTTTCCTACAATGAGCAGTTCTTC.

The chain is built from TRBV5-6 and TRBJ2-1; unclear D gene. The CDR3 totals 16 residues. Germline V lookup: CDR1 SGHDT, CDR2 YYEEEE. Trimming cost V 4 bases and J 3 bases, with 17 bases left between them. The CDR3 DNA sequence: TGTGCCAGCAGCCCCAGCCCACAAGCCCTCTACAATGAGCAGTTCTTC. It codes for CASSPSPQALYNEQFF. Drawing the rest from reference TRBV5-6 and TRBJ2-1, the complete variable domain is DAGVTQSPTHLIKTRGQQVTLRCSPKSGHDTVSWYQQALGQGPQFIFQYYEEEERQRGNFPDRFSGHQFPNYSSELNVNALLLGDSALYLCASSPSPQALYNEQFFGPGTRLTVL.

This chain links TRBV2 with TRBJ2-5, with TRBD1 identical over 7 bases. This CDR3 has 13 residues. V lost 9 bases and J lost 5; bases outside the gene matches: 9. Germline values: CDR1 SNHLY, CDR2 FYNNEI. The CDR3 region has the DNA TGTGCCAGTTACGGGACAGTCGGCGAGACCCAGTACTTC. Protein product: CASYGTVGETQYF.

This chain uses TRBV7-2 with TRBJ2-7; 7 positions match TRBD1. V was clipped by 1 base and J by 3 bases; unmatched bases: 6. The germline gives CDR1 SGHTA, CDR2 FQGNSA. There are 15 residues in the CDR3. For the CDR3, the DNA is TGTGCCAGCAGCTTAGATTGGGACAGCCTCTACGAGCAGTACTTC. It yields the protein CASSLDWDSLYEQYF.

The rearrangement links TRBV4-1 to TRBJ1-4; D remains unclear. V dropped 1 base and J dropped 5 bases, with 17 bases sitting between them. The CDR3 has 17 amino acids. Germline V gene data show CDR1 as MGHRA and CDR2 as YSYEKL. CDR3 sequence: CASSQGVEAGPNEKLFF. Written as DNA, the CDR3 is TGCGCCAGCAGCCAAGGAGTGGAGGCTGGTCCAAATGAAAAACTGTTTTTT.

This clone was seen more than once but under ten times. V gene TRBV5-8 combines with J gene TRBJ1-1, with D uncertain. The CDR3 runs to 12 residues. Trimming stripped 4 bases from V and 0 bases from J, with 4 bases between. From germline, CDR1 is SGHTS and CDR2 YDEGEE. CDR3 in DNA: TGTGCCAGCAGCATAATGAACACTGAAGCTTTCTTT. Its protein product is CASSIMNTEAFF.

This clone was observed a single time. This chain connects TRBV7-2 to TRBJ1-5; 7 nucleotides align to TRBD1. J was trimmed by 7 bases and V by 3 bases; bases with no gene match: 15. The CDR3 has 17 residues. Germline assignment: CDR1 SGHTA and CDR2 FQGNSA. The CDR3 spells CASSFTYDRDLRQPQHF. For the CDR3, the DNA is TGTGCCAGCAGCTTCACTTATGACAGGGACTTAAGACAGCCCCAGCATTTT.

With respect to this clone: The identical CDR3 is also encoded by other nucleotide sequences in the sample. This rearrangement joins TRBV19 to TRBJ1-5; D unclear. This CDR3 contains 16 residues. Germline CDR1 LNHDA, CDR2 SQIVND (reference sequence). The V gene lost 5 bases and the J gene lost 1 base, with 15 bases spanning the gap. The CDR3 sequence is CASSLGLGYSNQPQHF. The DNA for the CDR3 is TGTGCCAGTAGTCTGGGTCTGGGCTACAGCAATCAGCCCCAGCATTTT.

A single count supports this clone. This chain connects TRBV14 to TRBJ1-1, with a possible D match to TRBD1 (5 bases). The CDR3 length is 17 residues. Between the trimmed V and J ends, which lost 0 bases and 1 base, there was a span of 15 bases. The V gene's germline CDR1 is SGHDN and CDR2 FVKESK. The CDR3 region is CASSQDHPGAGNTEAFF. DNA for the CDR3: TGTGCCAGCAGCCAAGATCATCCCGGGGCGGGGAACACTGAAGCTTTCTTT.

V usage is TRBV27 and J usage is TRBJ1-2, with D uncertain. CDR1 and CDR2 from the germline V gene are MNHEY and SMNVEV (reference sequence). V was trimmed by 5 bases and J by 3 bases, leaving 13 bases between them. The length of the CDR3 is 14 residues. CDR3 amino acids: CASSPAPDYYGYTF. Here the CDR3 DNA reads TGTGCCAGCAGTCCCGCGCCGGATTACTATGGCTACACCTTC.

Concerning this clone: Other DNA sequences from this sample encode an identical CDR3 as well. The gene calls are TRBV27 and TRBJ2-7; D uncertain. Trimming removed 3 bases from V and 3 bases from J, with 9 bases in between. Per the germline V gene, CDR1 is MNHEY and CDR2 is SMNVEV (reference sequence). CDR3 length: 13 residues. CDR3 protein: CASSFGRNYEQYF. In DNA form, the CDR3 reads TGTGCCAGCAGTTTTGGGCGGAACTACGAGCAGTACTTC.

The chain carries TRBV29-1 and TRBJ2-1; 9 bases map to TRBD2. The J segment lost 12 bases and the V segment lost 7 bases, leaving 19 bases of the junction unmatched. The CDR3 extends over 15 amino acids. Germline V gene sequence: CDR1 SQVTM, CDR2 ANQGSEA. CDR3 protein: CSGGVIGGRAAGQFF. The DNA of the CDR3 is TGCAGCGGGGGAGTGATTGGCGGGAGGGCCGCGGGGCAGTTCTTC.

V usage is TRBV6-6 and J usage is TRBJ2-7; D unresolved. This CDR3 is built from 13 residues. V shed 3 bases and J shed 7 bases, with 13 bases lying between them. CDR1 and CDR2 (germline): MNHNY, SVGAGI (reference sequence). CDR3: CASSYPSLGEQYF. The CDR3 DNA sequence: TGTGCCAGCAGTTATCCCTCACTTGGGGAGCAGTACTTC.

CDR3 DNA sequence: TGTGCCTGGGAGGGCGGACTAGCGGGGAACACCGGGGAGCTGTTTTTT. Amino acids: CAWEGGLAGNTGELFF. The J gene is TRBJ2-2, the V gene TRBV30; TRBD2 aligns across 11 bases. The V gene end was trimmed by 5 bases and the J gene end by 1 base; junction bases not matched to a gene: 6. This CDR3 is 16 amino acids long. Germline loops: CDR1 GTSNPN, CDR2 SVGIG (reference sequence). Full variable domain (rest looked up from reference TRBV30 and TRBJ2-2): SQTIHQWPATLVQPVGSPLSLECTVEGTSNPNLYWYRQAAGRGLQLLFYSVGIGQISSEVPQNLSASRPQDRQFILSSKKLLLSDSGFYLCAWEGGLAGNTGELFFGEGSRLTVL.

V is TRBV5-4 and J is TRBJ2-5, with D perhaps given as TRBD1 or TRBD2 (5 bases each). TRBJ2-7 matches the DNA end more closely, so the J call is doubtful. The CDR3 length is 13 residues. The germline gives CDR1 SGHNT, CDR2 YYREEE (reference sequence). DNA of the CDR3: TGTGCCAGCAGCTTTGGGGGACCCTACGAGCAGTACTTC. Its translation is CASSFGGPYEQYF.

This clone came up a few times. The chain joins TRBV4-2 to TRBJ1-1; D is unclear. This CDR3 spans 14 amino acids. The ends were cut back, 2 bases at V and 1 base at J, with 8 bases in the middle. Per the germline V gene, CDR1 is LGHNA and CDR2 is YNFKEQ. CDR3 in DNA: TGTGCCAGCAGCCAACTACAGAGGAACACTGAAGCTTTCTTT. Translated: CASSQLQRNTEAFF.

The CDR3 sequence: CASSDYTGRAGELFF. CDR3 in DNA: TGTGCCAGCAGTGATTACACGGGGCGGGCCGGGGAGCTGTTTTTT. V usage is TRBV2 and J usage is TRBJ2-2; D tentatively reads TRBD1 or TRBD2 (5 bases each). CDR1 and CDR2 (germline): SNHLY, FYNNEI. CDR3 length: 15 residues. The V and J ends lost 3 bases and 6 bases respectively, with 14 bases between them.